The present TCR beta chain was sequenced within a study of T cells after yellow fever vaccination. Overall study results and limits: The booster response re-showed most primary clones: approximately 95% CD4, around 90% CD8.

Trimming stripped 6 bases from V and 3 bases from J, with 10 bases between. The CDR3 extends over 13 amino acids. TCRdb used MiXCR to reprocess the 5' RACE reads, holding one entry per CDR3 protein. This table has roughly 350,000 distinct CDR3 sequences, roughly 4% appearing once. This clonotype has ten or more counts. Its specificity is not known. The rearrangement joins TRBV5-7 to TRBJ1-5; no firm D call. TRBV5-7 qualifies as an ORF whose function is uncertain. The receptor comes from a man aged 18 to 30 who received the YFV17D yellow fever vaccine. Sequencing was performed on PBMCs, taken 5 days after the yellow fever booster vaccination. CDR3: CASNIGVNQPQHF. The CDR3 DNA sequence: TGTGCCAGCAACATCGGGGTCAATCAGCCCCAGCATTTT.